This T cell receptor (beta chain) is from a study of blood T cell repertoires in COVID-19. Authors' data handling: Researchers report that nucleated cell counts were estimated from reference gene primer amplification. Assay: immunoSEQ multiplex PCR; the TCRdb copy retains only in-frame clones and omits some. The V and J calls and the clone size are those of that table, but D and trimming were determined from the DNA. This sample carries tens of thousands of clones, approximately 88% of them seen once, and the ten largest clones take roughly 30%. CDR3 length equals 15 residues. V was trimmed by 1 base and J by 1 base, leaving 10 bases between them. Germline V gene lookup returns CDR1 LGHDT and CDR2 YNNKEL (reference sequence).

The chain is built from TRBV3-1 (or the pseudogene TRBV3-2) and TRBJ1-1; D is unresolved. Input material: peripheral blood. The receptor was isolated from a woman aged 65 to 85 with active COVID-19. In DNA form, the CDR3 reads TGTGCCAGCAGCCAAGGGAGACGACCGAACACTGAAGCTTTCTTT. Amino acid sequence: CASSQGRRPNTEAFF.